This T cell receptor (beta chain) stems from a study of blood T cell repertoires in COVID-19 (dated by TCRdb to between 2020 and 2021). Notes on the research overall: Samples covering the acute and convalescent phases of COVID-19 were provided by collaborators in the United States, Italy and Spain. The repertoires were released in a freely available public database intended as a resource for research on the immune response to SARS-CoV-2. Samples came from the ongoing ImmuneRACE study (first 160 participants) plus 1,254 subjects from 6 global collaborators. Sample metadata almost always included a de-identified subject ID, COVID-19 status, age in years and sex. Where available, HLA class I and class II types were obtained from metadata supplied by the sample provider rather than from assay-based typing. The material from the prospective study consisted of cDNA or gDNA derived from T cells, B-cell-depleted T cells, or PBMCs. Subjects who had been exposed to COVID-19, were actively infected with it, or had recovered from it provided the deeply sampled blood TCRbeta repertoires that made up the dataset.

The CDR3 sequence holds 15 residues, the cysteine and phenylalanine included. Only CDR3 DNA is held: 45 bases, read in frame from base 1. V ends up 7 bases short and J 5 bases short, with an unmatched junction base count of 12. CDR1 and CDR2 (SGDLS, YYNGEE) derive from the germline V gene. On this clone itself: The target of this receptor is not known. No clone much larger than this one lies a single base away; base qualities are absent.

The investigation overall reported the following: The quantity of clinical and demographic metadata differed by source and by participant and was supplied without curation.

TCRbeta CDR3 regions were amplified from genomic DNA by means of the immunoSEQ Assay, a bias-controlled multiplex PCR. Under the source paper's analysis protocol: The number of nucleated cells in each sample was estimated by amplification of reference gene primers within the assay. To quantify the absolute abundance of each unique TCRbeta CDR3 rearrangement, sequence reads were collapsed and filtered. For each sample, productive Simpson clonality was calculated as the square root of Simpson's diversity index over productive rearrangements. TCRdb obtained this table from immuneACCESS and retained in-frame rearrangements with V and J assigned. These tables miss some clones; where compared with another copy, unresolved V genes account for less than half of the shortfall, and the remainder is unexplained. From that table come the V and J calls and clone size; the DNA was used to work out D and trimming. The sample records roughly 180,000 clones, about 85% of which are singletons. The ten largest clones add up to roughly 5.4% of the sample.

In Seattle, one collaborating source enrolled patients while the infection was active and tracked those patients longitudinally over the course of disease. Collaborating institutions collected whole blood in K2EDTA tubes following their own protocols. For TCRbeta analysis, collaborators shipped samples in one of three forms: frozen whole blood, isolated PBMCs, or DNA extracted from either of those sample types. The TCR was taken from a woman aged 45-60 years with COVID-19, enrolled during active disease. The sample consisted of peripheral blood. The chain is made from TRBV9 and TRBJ2-5, with 9 central nucleotides matching TRBD1. For the CDR3, the sequence is CASSTYRGQLETQYF. The DNA reads as follows: TGTGCCAGCTCAACCTACAGGGGGCAGCTGGAGACCCAGTACTTC.